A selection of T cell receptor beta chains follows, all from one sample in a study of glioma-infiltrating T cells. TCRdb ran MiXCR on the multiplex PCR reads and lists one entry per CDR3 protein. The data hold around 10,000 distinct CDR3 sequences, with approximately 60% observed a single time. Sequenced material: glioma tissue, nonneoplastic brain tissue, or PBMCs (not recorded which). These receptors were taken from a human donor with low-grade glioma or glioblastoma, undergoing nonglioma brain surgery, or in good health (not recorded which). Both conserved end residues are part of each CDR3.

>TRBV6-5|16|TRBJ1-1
CASSSLASVQGTEAFF
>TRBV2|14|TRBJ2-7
CASREAGPRHEQYF
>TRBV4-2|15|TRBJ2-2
CASSQGTTHTGELFF
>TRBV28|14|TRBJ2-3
CASSLDVVTDTQYF
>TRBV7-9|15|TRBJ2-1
CASSPRPGASNEQFF
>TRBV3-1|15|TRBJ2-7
CAISQDGGQTYEQYF
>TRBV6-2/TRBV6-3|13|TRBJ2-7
CASGDRGPYEQYF
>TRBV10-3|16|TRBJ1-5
CAISDSARLDNQPQHF
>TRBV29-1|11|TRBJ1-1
CSARRNTEALF
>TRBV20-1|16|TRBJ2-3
CSAISGSRGTTDTQYF
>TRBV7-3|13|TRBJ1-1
CASSPSGNTEAFF
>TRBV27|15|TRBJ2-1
CASSSISTVSNEQFF
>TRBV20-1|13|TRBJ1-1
CSARRGSNTEAFF
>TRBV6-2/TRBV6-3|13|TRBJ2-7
CASNQPNSYEQYF
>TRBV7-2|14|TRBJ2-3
CASSLGNLGDTQYF
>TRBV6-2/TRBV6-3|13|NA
CASSSGGMQTQYF
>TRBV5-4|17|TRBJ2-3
CASSLGLAEPSTDTQYF
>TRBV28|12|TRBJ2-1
CASSLRYNEQFF
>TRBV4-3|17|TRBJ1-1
CASSQDGGRVGNTEAFF
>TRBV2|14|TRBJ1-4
CASSEMQVNEKLFF
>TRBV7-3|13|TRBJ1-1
CAGSPSGDTEAFF
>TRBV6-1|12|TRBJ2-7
CAVGPPAYEQYF
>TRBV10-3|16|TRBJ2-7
CAISESAASGLYERYF
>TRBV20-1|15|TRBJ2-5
CSVTSGRAGVETQYF